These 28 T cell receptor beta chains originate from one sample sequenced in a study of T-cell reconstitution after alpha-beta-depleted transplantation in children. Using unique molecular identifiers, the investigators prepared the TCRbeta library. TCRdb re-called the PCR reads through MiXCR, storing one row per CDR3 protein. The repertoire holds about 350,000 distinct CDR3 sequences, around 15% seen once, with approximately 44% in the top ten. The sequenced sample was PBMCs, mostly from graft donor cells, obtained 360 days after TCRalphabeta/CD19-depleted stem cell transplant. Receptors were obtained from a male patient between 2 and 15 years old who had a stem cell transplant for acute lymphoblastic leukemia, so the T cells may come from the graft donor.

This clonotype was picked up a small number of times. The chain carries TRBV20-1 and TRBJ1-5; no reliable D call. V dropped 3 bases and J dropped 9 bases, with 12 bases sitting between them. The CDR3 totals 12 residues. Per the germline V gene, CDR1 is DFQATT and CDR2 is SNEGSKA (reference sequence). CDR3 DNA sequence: TGCAGTGCTAGTACCGCCCGGGGGCCCCAGCATTTT. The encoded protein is CSASTARGPQHF.

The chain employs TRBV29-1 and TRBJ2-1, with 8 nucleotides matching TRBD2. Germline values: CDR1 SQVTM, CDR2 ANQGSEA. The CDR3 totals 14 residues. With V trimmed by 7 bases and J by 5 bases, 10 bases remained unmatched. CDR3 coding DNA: TGCAGCGCCGAATCCGGACTAGCCCACAATGAGCAGTTCTTC. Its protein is CSAESGLAHNEQFF.

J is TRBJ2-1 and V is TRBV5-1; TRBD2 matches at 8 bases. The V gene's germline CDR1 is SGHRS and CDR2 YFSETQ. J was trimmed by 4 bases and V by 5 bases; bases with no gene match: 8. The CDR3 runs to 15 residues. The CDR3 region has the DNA TGCGCCAGCAGGATTGGAGCGGGAGAGTACAATGAGCAGTTCTTC. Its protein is CASRIGAGEYNEQFF.

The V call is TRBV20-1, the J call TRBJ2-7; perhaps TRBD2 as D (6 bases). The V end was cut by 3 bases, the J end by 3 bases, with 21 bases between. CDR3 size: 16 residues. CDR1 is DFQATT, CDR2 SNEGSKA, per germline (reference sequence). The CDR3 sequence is CSASPGLGEAIYEQYF. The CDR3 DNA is TGCAGTGCTAGCCCCGGATTGGGGGAGGCGATCTACGAGCAGTACTTC.

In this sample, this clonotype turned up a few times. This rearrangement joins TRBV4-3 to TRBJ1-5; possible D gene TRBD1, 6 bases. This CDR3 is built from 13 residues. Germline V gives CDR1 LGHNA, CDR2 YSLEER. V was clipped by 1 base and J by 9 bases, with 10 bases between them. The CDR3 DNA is TGCGCCAGCAGCCAAGCGCAGGGGTGGCCCCAGCATTTT. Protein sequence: CASSQAQGWPQHF.

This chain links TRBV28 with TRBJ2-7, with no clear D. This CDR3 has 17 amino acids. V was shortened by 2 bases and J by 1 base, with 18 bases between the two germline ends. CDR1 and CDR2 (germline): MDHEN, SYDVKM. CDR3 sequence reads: CASSLAQTGRQSYEQYF. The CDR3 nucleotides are TGTGCCAGCAGTTTAGCCCAGACCGGCAGGCAATCCTACGAGCAGTACTTC. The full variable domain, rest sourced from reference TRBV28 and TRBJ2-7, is DVKVTQSSRYLVKRTGEKVFLECVQDMDHENMFWYRQDPGLGLRLIYFSYDVKMKEKGDIPEGYSVSREKKERFSLILESASTNQTSMYLCASSLAQTGRQSYEQYFGPGTRLTVT.

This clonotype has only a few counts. The CDR3: CASSQDRSSSYEQYF. CDR3 in DNA: TGTGCCAGCAGCCAAGACAGGTCGAGCTCCTACGAGCAGTACTTC. The chain is built from TRBV13 and TRBJ2-7; D perhaps matches TRBD1 (6 bases). The germline V and J ends were trimmed by 5 bases and 0 bases, with 14 bases remaining between them. Germline V gene sequence: CDR1 PRHDT, CDR2 FYEKMQ (reference sequence). This CDR3 is 15 amino acids long.

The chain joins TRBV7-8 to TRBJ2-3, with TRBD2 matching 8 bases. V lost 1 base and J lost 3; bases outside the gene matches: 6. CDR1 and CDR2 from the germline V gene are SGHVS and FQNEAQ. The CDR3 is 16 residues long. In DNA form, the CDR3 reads TGTGCCAGCAGCTTAGGGCCGGGAGGGCTGACAGATACGCAGTATTTT. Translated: CASSLGPGGLTDTQYF. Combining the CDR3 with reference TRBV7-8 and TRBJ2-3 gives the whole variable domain GAGVSQSPRYKVAKRGQDVALRCDPISGHVSLFWYQQALGQGPEFLTYFQNEAQLDKSGLPSDRFFAERPEGSVSTLKIQRTQQEDSAVYLCASSLGPGGLTDTQYFGPGTRLTVL.

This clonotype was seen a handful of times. The CDR3 bases are TGTGCCAGCGCAAAAGGGGCTAGCGGGAGGAATGAGCAGTTCTTC. Protein: CASAKGASGRNEQFF. V gene TRBV18 combines with J gene TRBJ2-1; TRBD2 agrees at 11 bases. The CDR3 spans 15 residues. V dropped 8 bases and J dropped 7; count of bases not matched to a gene: 10. The V gene's germline CDR1 is KGHSH and CDR2 LQKENI.

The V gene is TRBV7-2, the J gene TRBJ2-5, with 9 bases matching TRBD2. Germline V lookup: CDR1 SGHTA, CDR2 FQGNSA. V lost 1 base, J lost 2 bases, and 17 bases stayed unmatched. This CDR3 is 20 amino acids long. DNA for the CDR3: TGTGCCAGCAGCTTAGTGCCAGCGGGAGGTGTGTATGCCCAACAAGAGACCCAGTACTTC. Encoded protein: CASSLVPAGGVYAQQETQYF.

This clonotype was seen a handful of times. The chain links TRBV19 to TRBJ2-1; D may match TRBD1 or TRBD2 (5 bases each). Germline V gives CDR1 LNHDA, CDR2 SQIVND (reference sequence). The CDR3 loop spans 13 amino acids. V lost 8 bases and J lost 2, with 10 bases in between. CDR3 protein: CASSGTAYNEQFF. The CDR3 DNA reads TGTGCCAGTTCCGGGACCGCCTACAATGAGCAGTTCTTC. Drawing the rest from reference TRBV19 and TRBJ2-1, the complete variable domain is DGGITQSPKYLFRKEGQNVTLSCEQNLNHDAMYWYRQDPGQGLRLIYYSQIVNDFQKGDIAEGYSVSREKKESFPLTVTSAQKNPTAFYLCASSGTAYNEQFFGPGTRLTVL.

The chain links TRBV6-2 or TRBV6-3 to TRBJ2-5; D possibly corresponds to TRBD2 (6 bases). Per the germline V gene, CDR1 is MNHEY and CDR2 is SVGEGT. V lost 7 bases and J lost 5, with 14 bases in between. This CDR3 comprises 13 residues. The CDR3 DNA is TGTGCCAGCACGAGGCGGGAAGGGGAGACCCAGTACTTC. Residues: CASTRREGETQYF.

CDR3 sequence reads: CASGLLTGTGTQPQHF. CDR3 coding DNA: TGTGCTAGTGGTTTGCTTACCGGGACAGGGACTCAGCCCCAGCATTTT. The rearrangement joins TRBV12-5 to TRBJ1-5, with 9 bases aligning to TRBD1. This CDR3 is built from 16 residues. Losses at the gene ends were 2 bases for V and 6 bases for J; bases not matched to a gene: 8. The germline gives CDR1 LGHNT, CDR2 FRNRAP.

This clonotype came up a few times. The CDR3 spells CASSHYRGPAYEQYF. The CDR3 DNA reads TGCGCCAGCAGCCATTACAGGGGACCCGCCTACGAGCAGTACTTC. V gene TRBV4-3 combines with J gene TRBJ2-7, with 7 bases identical to TRBD1. CDR1 is LGHNA, CDR2 YSLEER, per germline. The CDR3 runs 15 residues. V trimming: 3 bases; J trimming: 2 bases; junction bases outside the gene matches: 7.

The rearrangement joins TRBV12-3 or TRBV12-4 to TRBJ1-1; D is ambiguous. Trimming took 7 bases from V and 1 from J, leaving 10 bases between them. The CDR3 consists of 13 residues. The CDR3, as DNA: TGTGCCAGCACCCCCTTTGGGAACACTGAAGCTTTCTTT. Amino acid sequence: CASTPFGNTEAFF.

The chain's CDR3 is CSARDHVRGSETQYF. The CDR3 bases are TGCAGTGCTAGAGATCACGTCAGGGGTTCGGAGACCCAGTACTTC. The V gene is TRBV20-1, the J gene TRBJ2-5; a weak D match, TRBD1 (6 bases). V lost 0 bases and J 5 bases, leaving 16 bases between the germline ends. The germline V gene encodes CDR1 DFQATT and CDR2 SNEGSKA (reference sequence). The CDR3 loop spans 15 amino acids.

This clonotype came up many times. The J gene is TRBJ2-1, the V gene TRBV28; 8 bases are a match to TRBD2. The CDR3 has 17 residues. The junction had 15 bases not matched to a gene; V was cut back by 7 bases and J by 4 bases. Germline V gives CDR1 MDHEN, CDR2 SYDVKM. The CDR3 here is CASMNLPAASGYNEQFF. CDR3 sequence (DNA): TGTGCCAGCATGAATTTACCTGCGGCTAGCGGGTACAATGAGCAGTTCTTC.

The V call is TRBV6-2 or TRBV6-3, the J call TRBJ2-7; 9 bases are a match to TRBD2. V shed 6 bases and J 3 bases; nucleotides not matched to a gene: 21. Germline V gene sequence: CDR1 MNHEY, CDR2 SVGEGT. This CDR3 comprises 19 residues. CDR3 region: CASSDLFGTSPNLGYEQYF. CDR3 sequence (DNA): TGTGCCAGCAGCGACCTCTTCGGGACTAGCCCAAATCTCGGCTACGAGCAGTACTTC.

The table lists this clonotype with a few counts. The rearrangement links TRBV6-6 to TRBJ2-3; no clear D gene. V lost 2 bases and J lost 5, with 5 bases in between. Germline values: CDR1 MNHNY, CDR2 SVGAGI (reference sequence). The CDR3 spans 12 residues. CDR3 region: CASSYVRDTQYF. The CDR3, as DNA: TGTGCCAGCAGTTACGTTAGAGATACGCAGTATTTT.

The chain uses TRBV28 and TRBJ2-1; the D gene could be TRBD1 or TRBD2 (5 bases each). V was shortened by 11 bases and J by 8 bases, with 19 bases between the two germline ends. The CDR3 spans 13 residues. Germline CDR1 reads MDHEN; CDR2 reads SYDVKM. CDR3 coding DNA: TGTGCCTCAATCCCGCCAGGGACGTATGAGCAGTTCTTC. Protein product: CASIPPGTYEQFF.

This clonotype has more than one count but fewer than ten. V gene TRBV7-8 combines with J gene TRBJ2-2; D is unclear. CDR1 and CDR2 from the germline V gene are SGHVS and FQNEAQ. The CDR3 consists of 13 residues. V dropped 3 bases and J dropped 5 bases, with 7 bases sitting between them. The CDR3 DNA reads TGTGCCAGCAGCTTTGCAGCAACCGGGGAGCTGTTTTTT. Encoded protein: CASSFAATGELFF.

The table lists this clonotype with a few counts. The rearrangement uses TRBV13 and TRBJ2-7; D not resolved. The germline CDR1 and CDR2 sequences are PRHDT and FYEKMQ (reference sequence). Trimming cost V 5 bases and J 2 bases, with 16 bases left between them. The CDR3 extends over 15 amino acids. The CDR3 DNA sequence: TGTGCCAGCAGCCCCAAGGTACTGAGCACCTACGAGCAGTACTTC. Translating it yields CASSPKVLSTYEQYF.

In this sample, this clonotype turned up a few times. Here the CDR3 reads CASSELLAGGTTDTQYF. The CDR3 coding sequence is TGTGCCAGCAGTGAACTACTAGCGGGAGGAACCACAGATACGCAGTATTTT. The chain employs TRBV2 and TRBJ2-3; the match to TRBD2 covers 12 bases. This CDR3 spans 17 amino acids. Germline lookup yields CDR1 SNHLY and CDR2 FYNNEI. V dropped 2 bases and J dropped 2; count of bases not matched to a gene: 5.

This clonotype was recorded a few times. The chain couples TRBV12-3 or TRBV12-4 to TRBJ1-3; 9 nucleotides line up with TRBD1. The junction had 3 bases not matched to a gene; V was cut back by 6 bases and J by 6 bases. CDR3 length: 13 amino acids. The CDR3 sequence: CASRRQGVNTIYF. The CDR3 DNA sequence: TGTGCCAGCAGAAGACAGGGGGTAAACACCATATATTTT.

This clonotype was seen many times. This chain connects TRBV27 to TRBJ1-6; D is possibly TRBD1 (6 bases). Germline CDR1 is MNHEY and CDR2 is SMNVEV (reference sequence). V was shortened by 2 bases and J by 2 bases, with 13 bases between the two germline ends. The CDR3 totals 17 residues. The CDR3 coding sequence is TGTGCCAGCAGTTTAACGTTGAGACAGGCCTATAATTCACCCCTCCACTTT. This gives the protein CASSLTLRQAYNSPLHF.

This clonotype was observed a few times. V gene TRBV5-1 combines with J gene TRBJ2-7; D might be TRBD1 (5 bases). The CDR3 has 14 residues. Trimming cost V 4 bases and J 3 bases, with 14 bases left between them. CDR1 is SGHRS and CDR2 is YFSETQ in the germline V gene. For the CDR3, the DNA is TGCGCCAGCAGCCCCACATCAGGGCACTACGAGCAGTACTTC. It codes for CASSPTSGHYEQYF.

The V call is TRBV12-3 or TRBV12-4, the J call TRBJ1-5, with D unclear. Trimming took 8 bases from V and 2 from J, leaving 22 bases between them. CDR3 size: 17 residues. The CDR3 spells CASGDGVGPGRNQPQHF. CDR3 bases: TGTGCCAGCGGTGATGGGGTCGGGCCCGGGCGCAATCAGCCCCAGCATTTT.

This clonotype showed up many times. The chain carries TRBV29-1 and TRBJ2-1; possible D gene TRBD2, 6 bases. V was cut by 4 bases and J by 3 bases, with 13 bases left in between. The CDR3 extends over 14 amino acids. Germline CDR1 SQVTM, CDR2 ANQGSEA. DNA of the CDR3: TGCAGCGTTGTACTGGCGGGATTCTACAATGAGCAGTTCTTC. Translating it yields CSVVLAGFYNEQFF.